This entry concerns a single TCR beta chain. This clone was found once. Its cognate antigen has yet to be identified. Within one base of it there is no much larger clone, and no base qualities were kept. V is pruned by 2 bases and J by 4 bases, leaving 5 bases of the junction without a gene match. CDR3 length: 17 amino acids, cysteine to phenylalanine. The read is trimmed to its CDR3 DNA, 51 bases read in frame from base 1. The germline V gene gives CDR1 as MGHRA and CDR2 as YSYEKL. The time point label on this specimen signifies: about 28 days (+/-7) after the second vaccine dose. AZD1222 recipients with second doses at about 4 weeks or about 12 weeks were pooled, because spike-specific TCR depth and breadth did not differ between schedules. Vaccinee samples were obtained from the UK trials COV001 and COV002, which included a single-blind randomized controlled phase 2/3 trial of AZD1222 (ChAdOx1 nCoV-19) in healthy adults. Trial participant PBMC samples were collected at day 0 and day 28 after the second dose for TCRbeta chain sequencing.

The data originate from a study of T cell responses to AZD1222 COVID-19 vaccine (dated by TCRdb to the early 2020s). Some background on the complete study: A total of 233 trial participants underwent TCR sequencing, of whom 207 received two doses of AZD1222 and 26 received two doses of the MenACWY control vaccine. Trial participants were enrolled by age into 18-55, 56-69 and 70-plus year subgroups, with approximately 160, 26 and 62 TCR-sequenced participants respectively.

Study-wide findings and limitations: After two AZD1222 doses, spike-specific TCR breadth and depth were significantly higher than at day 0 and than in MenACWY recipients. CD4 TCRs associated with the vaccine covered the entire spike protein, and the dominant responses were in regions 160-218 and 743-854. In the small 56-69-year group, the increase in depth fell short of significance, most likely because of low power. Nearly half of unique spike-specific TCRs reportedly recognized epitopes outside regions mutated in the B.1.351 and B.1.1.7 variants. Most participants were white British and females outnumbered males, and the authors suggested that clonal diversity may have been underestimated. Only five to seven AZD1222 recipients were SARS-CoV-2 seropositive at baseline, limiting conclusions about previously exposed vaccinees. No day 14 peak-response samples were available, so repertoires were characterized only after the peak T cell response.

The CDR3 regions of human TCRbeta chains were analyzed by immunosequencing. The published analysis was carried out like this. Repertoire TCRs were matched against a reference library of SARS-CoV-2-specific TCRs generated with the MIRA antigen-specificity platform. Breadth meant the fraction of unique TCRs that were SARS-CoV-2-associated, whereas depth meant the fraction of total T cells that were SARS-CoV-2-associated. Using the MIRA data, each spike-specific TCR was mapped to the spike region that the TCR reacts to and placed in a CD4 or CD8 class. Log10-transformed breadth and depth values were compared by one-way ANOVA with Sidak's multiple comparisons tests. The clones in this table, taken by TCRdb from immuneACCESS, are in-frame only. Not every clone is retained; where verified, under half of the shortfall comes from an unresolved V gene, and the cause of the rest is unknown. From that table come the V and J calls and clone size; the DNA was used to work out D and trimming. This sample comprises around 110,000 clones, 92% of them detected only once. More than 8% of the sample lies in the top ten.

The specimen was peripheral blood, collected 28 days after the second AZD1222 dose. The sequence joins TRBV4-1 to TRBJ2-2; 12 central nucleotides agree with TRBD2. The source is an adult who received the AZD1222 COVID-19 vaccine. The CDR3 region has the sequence CASSQLTSGGGTGELFF. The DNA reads TGCGCCAGCAGCCAACTGACTAGCGGGGGAGGCACCGGGGAGCTGTTTTTT.